These 26 T cell receptor beta chains originate from one sample sequenced in a study of blood T cells in healthy people across ages. A second PCR, run for about 6 to 11 cycles, used a sample-barcoded 5' primer plus a J-beta primer mix. TCRdb ran MiXCR on the 5' RACE reads and lists one entry per CDR3 protein. The table includes about 1,600,000 distinct CDR3 sequences, roughly 40% detected once. Sequencing used blood. Receptor source: a young woman in good health.

V usage is TRBV5-1 and J usage is TRBJ2-7; D unresolved. From germline, CDR1 is SGHRS and CDR2 YFSETQ. CDR3 length equals 14 residues. The V gene lost 1 base and the J gene lost 1 base, with 9 bases spanning the gap. The CDR3 loop is CASSLLYRSYEQYF. The CDR3 DNA reads TGCGCCAGCAGCTTGTTGTACAGATCCTACGAGCAGTACTTC.

This clonotype was seen many times. V gene TRBV4-1 combines with J gene TRBJ2-7; 9 bases fit TRBD2. Trimming removed 0 bases from V and 3 bases from J; junction bases left unmatched: 6. This CDR3 is 16 amino acids long. Germline CDR1 and CDR2: MGHRA and YSYEKL. CDR3 residues: CASSQDWGTSFYEQYF. CDR3 nucleotides: TGCGCCAGCAGCCAAGATTGGGGGACTAGCTTCTACGAGCAGTACTTC.

The chain uses TRBV11-1 and TRBJ2-5, with TRBD1 identical over 12 bases. V lost 5 bases, J lost 11 bases, and 21 bases stayed unmatched. CDR1 is SGHAT and CDR2 is FQDESV in the germline V gene (reference sequence). The CDR3 totals 18 residues. CDR3 region: CASSLPPGTGGFWDEQYF. The DNA of the CDR3 is TGTGCCAGCAGCCTGCCGCCCGGGACAGGGGGCTTTTGGGATGAGCAGTACTTC.

A few counts support this clonotype. The chain recombines TRBV3-1 with TRBJ2-5; D may be TRBD2 (6 bases). Trimming left V 0 bases short and J 2 bases short, with 10 bases between. This CDR3 spans 15 amino acids. Germline loops: CDR1 LGHDT, CDR2 YNNKEL (reference sequence). CDR3 region: CASSQEGGVQETQYF. In nucleotides, the CDR3 is TGTGCCAGCAGCCAAGAGGGGGGTGTACAAGAGACCCAGTACTTC.

The genes are TRBV3-1 and TRBJ2-1; 12 positions agree with TRBD2. V was pared by 0 bases and J by 10 bases, with 7 bases of the junction left unmatched. Germline V gene data show CDR1 as LGHDT and CDR2 as YNNKEL (reference sequence). The CDR3 has 16 amino acids. The CDR3 region has the DNA TGTGCCAGCAGCCAAGATCTACTAGCGGGGGGTGGAGAGCAGTTCTTC. Amino acid sequence: CASSQDLLAGGGEQFF.

The genes are TRBV5-6 and TRBJ1-1, with D hard to call. V lost 5 bases and J 7 bases, leaving 12 bases between the germline ends. CDR3 length equals 12 residues. Per the germline V gene, CDR1 is SGHDT and CDR2 is YYEEEE. CDR3 protein: CASRATWGEAFF. CDR3 coding DNA: TGTGCCAGCAGGGCGACCTGGGGTGAAGCTTTCTTT.

Only a few counts were recorded for this clonotype. The chain is built from TRBV7-2 and TRBJ2-1; 8 bases line up with TRBD2. Germline V gene data show CDR1 as SGHTA and CDR2 as FQGNSA. The CDR3 totals 16 residues. The J segment lost 7 bases and the V segment lost 5 bases, leaving 13 bases of the junction unmatched. CDR3 loop: CASSAQRGGGNNEQFF. The CDR3 DNA reads TGTGCCAGCAGCGCCCAAAGGGGCGGGGGGAATAATGAGCAGTTCTTC.

Remarks on this clonotype: The junction shows a germline mismatch at one end, possibly a read error. The rearrangement uses TRBV7-7 and TRBJ2-3; 8 nucleotides agree with TRBD2. This CDR3 region has 15 residues. Germline loops: CDR1 SSHAT, CDR2 FNYEAQ (reference sequence). The CDR3 nucleotides read TGTGCTAGCAGCGCCCGAGCGGGGGTCACAGATACGCAGTATTTT. Protein sequence: CASSARAGVTDTQYF.

This clonotype was counted a few times. The chain is built from TRBV20-1 and TRBJ2-7; 8 positions agree with TRBD1. Trimming at V came to 5 bases and at J to 0 bases, leaving 12 bases not matched to a gene. Germline CDR1 is DFQATT and CDR2 is SNEGSKA (reference sequence). The CDR3 totals 16 residues. The CDR3 DNA follows: TGCAGTGCTCGTCTCCCGGGGGACAGGAGCTCCTACGAGCAGTACTTC. Encoded protein: CSARLPGDRSSYEQYF.

This chain links TRBV7-6 with TRBJ2-3; a possible D gene is TRBD2 (6 bases). The germline V gene encodes CDR1 SGHVS and CDR2 FNYEAQ. Between the trimmed V and J ends, which lost 3 bases and 2 bases, there was a span of 12 bases. The CDR3 consists of 15 residues. The CDR3 here is CASSFFGRNTDTQYF. DNA for the CDR3: TGTGCCAGCAGCTTCTTCGGGAGAAACACAGATACGCAGTATTTT.

CDR3 DNA: TGCGCCAGCAGGCAGGGATTCAGCAATGAGCAGTTCTTC. Amino acids: CASRQGFSNEQFF. V gene TRBV10-1 combines with J gene TRBJ2-1; perhaps TRBD1 as D (5 bases). This CDR3 region has 13 residues. The V and J ends lost 6 bases and 6 bases respectively, with 12 bases between them. From germline, CDR1 is WNHNN and CDR2 SYGVQD (reference sequence).

The CDR3 region has the DNA TGTGCCACCGAAGGTGGGGCAAGCATACACACCGGGGAGCTGTTTTTT. Amino acid sequence: CATEGGASIHTGELFF. This chain joins TRBV28 and TRBJ2-2; perhaps TRBD1 as D (5 bases). CDR3 size: 16 residues. Germline V gives CDR1 MDHEN, CDR2 SYDVKM. Trimming took 10 bases from V and 3 from J, leaving 21 bases between them.

The CDR3 is CASSFVTQGAGELFF. CDR3 coding DNA: TGTGCCAGCAGCTTTGTCACCCAGGGGGCCGGGGAGCTGTTTTTT. V usage is TRBV7-2 and J usage is TRBJ2-2; 7 bases are a match to TRBD1. This CDR3 has 15 amino acids. J gave up 6 bases and V 3 bases, and 7 bases lay outside the gene matches. CDR1 is SGHTA, CDR2 FQGNSA, per germline.

V gene TRBV6-2 or TRBV6-3 combines with J gene TRBJ2-3, with 12 bases lining up with TRBD2. CDR1 and CDR2 from the germline V gene are MNHEY and SVGEGT. This CDR3 comprises 16 residues. V lost 4 bases, J lost 4 bases, and 6 bases stayed unmatched. The CDR3 region has the DNA TGTGCCAGCAGTTTGACTAGCGGGGGATCTGCAGATACGCAGTATTTT. Translated, it gives CASSLTSGGSADTQYF.

V and J are TRBV3-1 and TRBJ2-1, with TRBD2 matching 8 bases. This CDR3 has 16 amino acids. V was pared by 4 bases and J by 9 bases, with 14 bases of the junction left unmatched. Looked up from germline, CDR1 is LGHDT and CDR2 is YNNKEL (reference sequence). As DNA, the CDR3 is TGTGCCAGCAGCCCTAGGACTAGCAGGGATTCGGGTGAGCAGTTCTTC. Amino acids: CASSPRTSRDSGEQFF.

This clonotype was seen a few times. This chain joins TRBV2 and TRBJ2-7, with 8 bases aligning to TRBD1. The junction had 6 bases not matched to a gene; V was cut back by 7 bases and J by 4 bases. The CDR3 totals 13 residues. Germline assignment: CDR1 SNHLY and CDR2 FYNNEI. CDR3: CASIADREYEQYF. CDR3 DNA: TGTGCCAGCATTGCGGACAGGGAATACGAGCAGTACTTC.

The rearrangement joins TRBV12-3 or TRBV12-4 to TRBJ2-7; D could derive from TRBD1 or TRBD2 (5 bases each). The germline V and J ends were trimmed by 4 bases and 2 bases, with 12 bases remaining between them. The CDR3 runs to 14 residues. This CDR3 reads CASSWGTETYEQYF. For the CDR3, the DNA is TGTGCCAGCAGTTGGGGGACCGAGACCTACGAGCAGTACTTC.

A few counts support this clonotype. The V and J genes are TRBV27 and TRBJ2-1; the D is unclear. CDR3 length: 15 residues. Germline values: CDR1 MNHEY, CDR2 SMNVEV (reference sequence). Trimming stripped 10 bases from V and 4 bases from J, with 20 bases between. DNA of the CDR3: TGTGCCACCCACTCCTTCCCTGTATCATACAATGAGCAGTTCTTC. Its protein product is CATHSFPVSYNEQFF.

This clonotype was observed a single time. J is TRBJ1-1 and V is TRBV10-3; 8 bases line up with TRBD1. The germline gives CDR1 ENHRY, CDR2 SYGVKD. The CDR3 extends over 12 amino acids. The ends lost 10 bases at V and 6 bases at J; junction bases unmatched: 7. The CDR3 DNA follows: TGTGCCACCGGGACAGGCTATTCTGAAGCTTTCTTT. Protein product: CATGTGYSEAFF.

This clonotype was recorded a few times. The genes are TRBV24-1 and TRBJ2-5, with 9 bases lining up with TRBD1. Judging by the DNA end, TRBJ2-7 fits better; the J call may be wrong. The CDR3 contains 12 residues. The germline gives CDR1 KGHDR, CDR2 SFDVKD. CDR3 DNA: TGTGCCACCTCCGGGACAGGGATCGAGCAGTACTTC. It specifies CATSGTGIEQYF.

The rearrangement uses TRBV29-1 and TRBJ1-1; 7 nucleotides match TRBD1. With 3 bases clipped from V and 3 bases from J, the junction kept 7 bases outside the gene matches. Germline CDR1 SQVTM, CDR2 ANQGSEA. The CDR3 loop spans 14 amino acids. In nucleotides, the CDR3 is TGCAGCGTTGACGACAGGGTATCGGACACTGAAGCTTTCTTT. The encoded protein is CSVDDRVSDTEAFF.

The chain joins TRBV27 to TRBJ1-2; 8 bases line up with TRBD1. This CDR3 has 17 amino acids. Germline CDR1 MNHEY, CDR2 SMNVEV (reference sequence). V shed 2 bases, J shed 4 bases, and the junction held 12 bases outside the gene matches. CDR3 sequence reads: CASSLTSGQGKTYGYTF. The CDR3 bases are TGTGCCAGCAGTTTAACTTCTGGACAGGGAAAGACCTATGGCTACACCTTC.

This chain uses TRBV28 with TRBJ1-1, with D uncertain. V was pared by 3 bases and J by 4 bases, with 15 bases between. Germline CDR1 reads MDHEN; CDR2 reads SYDVKM. The CDR3 runs 15 residues. DNA of the CDR3: TGTGCCAGCAGTTTCGTCCTAAGGGAGTCCACTGAAGCTTTCTTT. Its translation: CASSFVLRESTEAFF.

V is TRBV4-2 and J is TRBJ2-7; perhaps TRBD2 as D (6 bases). This CDR3 has 14 amino acids. Trimming removed 1 base from V and 5 bases from J, with 12 bases in between. CDR1 and CDR2 (germline): LGHNA, YNFKEQ. The DNA of the CDR3 is TGTGCCAGCAGCCAAGTCGGCGGGAACAACGAGCAGTACTTC. Amino acid sequence: CASSQVGGNNEQYF.

This clonotype was seen only a few times. The chain carries TRBV7-6 and TRBJ2-1; 9 positions agree with TRBD2. J lost 4 bases, V lost 4 bases, and 8 bases had no gene match. CDR1 SGHVS and CDR2 FNYEAQ come from the germline V gene. This CDR3 region has 16 residues. The CDR3 sequence is CASSSGGAGGYNEQFF. The CDR3 nucleotides are TGTGCCAGCAGCTCCGGCGGAGCGGGGGGTTACAATGAGCAGTTCTTC.

The V and J genes are TRBV27 and TRBJ2-1; 8 bases fit TRBD2. The germline CDR1 and CDR2 sequences are MNHEY and SMNVEV (reference sequence). V dropped 7 bases and J dropped 0; count of bases not matched to a gene: 2. CDR3 length: 14 residues. CDR3 DNA sequence: TGTGCCAGCACCCGGGGGGGCTCCTACAATGAGCAGTTCTTC. It specifies CASTRGGSYNEQFF.